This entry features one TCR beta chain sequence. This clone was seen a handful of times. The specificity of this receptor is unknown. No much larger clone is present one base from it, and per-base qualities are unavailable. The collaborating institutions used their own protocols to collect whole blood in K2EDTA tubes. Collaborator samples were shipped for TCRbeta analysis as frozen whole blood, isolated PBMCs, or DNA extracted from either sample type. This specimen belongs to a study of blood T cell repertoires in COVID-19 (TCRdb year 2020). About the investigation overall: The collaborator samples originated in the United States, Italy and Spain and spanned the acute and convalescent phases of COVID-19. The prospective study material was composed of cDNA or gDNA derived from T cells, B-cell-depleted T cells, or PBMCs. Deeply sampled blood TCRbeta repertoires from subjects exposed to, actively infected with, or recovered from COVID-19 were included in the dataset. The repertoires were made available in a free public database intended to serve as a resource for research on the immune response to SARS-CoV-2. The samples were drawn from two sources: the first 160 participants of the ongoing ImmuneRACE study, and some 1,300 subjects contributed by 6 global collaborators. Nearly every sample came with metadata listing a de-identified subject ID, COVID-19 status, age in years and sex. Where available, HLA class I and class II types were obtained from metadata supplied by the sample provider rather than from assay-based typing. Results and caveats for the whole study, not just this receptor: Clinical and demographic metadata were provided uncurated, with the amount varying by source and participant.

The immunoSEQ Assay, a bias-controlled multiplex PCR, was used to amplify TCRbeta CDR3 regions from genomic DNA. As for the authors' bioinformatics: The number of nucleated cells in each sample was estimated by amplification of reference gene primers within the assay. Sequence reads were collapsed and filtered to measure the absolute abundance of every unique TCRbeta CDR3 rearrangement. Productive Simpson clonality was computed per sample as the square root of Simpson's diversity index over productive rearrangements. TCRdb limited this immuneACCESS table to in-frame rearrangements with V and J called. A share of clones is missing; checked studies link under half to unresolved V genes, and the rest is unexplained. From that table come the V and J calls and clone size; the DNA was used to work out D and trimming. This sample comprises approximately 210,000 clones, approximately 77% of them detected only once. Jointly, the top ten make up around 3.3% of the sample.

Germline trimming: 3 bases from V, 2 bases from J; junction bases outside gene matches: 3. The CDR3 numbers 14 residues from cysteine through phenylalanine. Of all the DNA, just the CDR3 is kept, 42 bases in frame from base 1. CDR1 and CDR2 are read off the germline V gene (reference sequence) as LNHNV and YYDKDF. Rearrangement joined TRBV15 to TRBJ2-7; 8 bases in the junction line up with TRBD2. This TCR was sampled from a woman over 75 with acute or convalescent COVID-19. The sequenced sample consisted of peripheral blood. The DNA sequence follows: TGTGCCACCAGCAGTCTAGCGGGCCCCTACGAGCAGTACTTC. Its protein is CATSSLAGPYEQYF.